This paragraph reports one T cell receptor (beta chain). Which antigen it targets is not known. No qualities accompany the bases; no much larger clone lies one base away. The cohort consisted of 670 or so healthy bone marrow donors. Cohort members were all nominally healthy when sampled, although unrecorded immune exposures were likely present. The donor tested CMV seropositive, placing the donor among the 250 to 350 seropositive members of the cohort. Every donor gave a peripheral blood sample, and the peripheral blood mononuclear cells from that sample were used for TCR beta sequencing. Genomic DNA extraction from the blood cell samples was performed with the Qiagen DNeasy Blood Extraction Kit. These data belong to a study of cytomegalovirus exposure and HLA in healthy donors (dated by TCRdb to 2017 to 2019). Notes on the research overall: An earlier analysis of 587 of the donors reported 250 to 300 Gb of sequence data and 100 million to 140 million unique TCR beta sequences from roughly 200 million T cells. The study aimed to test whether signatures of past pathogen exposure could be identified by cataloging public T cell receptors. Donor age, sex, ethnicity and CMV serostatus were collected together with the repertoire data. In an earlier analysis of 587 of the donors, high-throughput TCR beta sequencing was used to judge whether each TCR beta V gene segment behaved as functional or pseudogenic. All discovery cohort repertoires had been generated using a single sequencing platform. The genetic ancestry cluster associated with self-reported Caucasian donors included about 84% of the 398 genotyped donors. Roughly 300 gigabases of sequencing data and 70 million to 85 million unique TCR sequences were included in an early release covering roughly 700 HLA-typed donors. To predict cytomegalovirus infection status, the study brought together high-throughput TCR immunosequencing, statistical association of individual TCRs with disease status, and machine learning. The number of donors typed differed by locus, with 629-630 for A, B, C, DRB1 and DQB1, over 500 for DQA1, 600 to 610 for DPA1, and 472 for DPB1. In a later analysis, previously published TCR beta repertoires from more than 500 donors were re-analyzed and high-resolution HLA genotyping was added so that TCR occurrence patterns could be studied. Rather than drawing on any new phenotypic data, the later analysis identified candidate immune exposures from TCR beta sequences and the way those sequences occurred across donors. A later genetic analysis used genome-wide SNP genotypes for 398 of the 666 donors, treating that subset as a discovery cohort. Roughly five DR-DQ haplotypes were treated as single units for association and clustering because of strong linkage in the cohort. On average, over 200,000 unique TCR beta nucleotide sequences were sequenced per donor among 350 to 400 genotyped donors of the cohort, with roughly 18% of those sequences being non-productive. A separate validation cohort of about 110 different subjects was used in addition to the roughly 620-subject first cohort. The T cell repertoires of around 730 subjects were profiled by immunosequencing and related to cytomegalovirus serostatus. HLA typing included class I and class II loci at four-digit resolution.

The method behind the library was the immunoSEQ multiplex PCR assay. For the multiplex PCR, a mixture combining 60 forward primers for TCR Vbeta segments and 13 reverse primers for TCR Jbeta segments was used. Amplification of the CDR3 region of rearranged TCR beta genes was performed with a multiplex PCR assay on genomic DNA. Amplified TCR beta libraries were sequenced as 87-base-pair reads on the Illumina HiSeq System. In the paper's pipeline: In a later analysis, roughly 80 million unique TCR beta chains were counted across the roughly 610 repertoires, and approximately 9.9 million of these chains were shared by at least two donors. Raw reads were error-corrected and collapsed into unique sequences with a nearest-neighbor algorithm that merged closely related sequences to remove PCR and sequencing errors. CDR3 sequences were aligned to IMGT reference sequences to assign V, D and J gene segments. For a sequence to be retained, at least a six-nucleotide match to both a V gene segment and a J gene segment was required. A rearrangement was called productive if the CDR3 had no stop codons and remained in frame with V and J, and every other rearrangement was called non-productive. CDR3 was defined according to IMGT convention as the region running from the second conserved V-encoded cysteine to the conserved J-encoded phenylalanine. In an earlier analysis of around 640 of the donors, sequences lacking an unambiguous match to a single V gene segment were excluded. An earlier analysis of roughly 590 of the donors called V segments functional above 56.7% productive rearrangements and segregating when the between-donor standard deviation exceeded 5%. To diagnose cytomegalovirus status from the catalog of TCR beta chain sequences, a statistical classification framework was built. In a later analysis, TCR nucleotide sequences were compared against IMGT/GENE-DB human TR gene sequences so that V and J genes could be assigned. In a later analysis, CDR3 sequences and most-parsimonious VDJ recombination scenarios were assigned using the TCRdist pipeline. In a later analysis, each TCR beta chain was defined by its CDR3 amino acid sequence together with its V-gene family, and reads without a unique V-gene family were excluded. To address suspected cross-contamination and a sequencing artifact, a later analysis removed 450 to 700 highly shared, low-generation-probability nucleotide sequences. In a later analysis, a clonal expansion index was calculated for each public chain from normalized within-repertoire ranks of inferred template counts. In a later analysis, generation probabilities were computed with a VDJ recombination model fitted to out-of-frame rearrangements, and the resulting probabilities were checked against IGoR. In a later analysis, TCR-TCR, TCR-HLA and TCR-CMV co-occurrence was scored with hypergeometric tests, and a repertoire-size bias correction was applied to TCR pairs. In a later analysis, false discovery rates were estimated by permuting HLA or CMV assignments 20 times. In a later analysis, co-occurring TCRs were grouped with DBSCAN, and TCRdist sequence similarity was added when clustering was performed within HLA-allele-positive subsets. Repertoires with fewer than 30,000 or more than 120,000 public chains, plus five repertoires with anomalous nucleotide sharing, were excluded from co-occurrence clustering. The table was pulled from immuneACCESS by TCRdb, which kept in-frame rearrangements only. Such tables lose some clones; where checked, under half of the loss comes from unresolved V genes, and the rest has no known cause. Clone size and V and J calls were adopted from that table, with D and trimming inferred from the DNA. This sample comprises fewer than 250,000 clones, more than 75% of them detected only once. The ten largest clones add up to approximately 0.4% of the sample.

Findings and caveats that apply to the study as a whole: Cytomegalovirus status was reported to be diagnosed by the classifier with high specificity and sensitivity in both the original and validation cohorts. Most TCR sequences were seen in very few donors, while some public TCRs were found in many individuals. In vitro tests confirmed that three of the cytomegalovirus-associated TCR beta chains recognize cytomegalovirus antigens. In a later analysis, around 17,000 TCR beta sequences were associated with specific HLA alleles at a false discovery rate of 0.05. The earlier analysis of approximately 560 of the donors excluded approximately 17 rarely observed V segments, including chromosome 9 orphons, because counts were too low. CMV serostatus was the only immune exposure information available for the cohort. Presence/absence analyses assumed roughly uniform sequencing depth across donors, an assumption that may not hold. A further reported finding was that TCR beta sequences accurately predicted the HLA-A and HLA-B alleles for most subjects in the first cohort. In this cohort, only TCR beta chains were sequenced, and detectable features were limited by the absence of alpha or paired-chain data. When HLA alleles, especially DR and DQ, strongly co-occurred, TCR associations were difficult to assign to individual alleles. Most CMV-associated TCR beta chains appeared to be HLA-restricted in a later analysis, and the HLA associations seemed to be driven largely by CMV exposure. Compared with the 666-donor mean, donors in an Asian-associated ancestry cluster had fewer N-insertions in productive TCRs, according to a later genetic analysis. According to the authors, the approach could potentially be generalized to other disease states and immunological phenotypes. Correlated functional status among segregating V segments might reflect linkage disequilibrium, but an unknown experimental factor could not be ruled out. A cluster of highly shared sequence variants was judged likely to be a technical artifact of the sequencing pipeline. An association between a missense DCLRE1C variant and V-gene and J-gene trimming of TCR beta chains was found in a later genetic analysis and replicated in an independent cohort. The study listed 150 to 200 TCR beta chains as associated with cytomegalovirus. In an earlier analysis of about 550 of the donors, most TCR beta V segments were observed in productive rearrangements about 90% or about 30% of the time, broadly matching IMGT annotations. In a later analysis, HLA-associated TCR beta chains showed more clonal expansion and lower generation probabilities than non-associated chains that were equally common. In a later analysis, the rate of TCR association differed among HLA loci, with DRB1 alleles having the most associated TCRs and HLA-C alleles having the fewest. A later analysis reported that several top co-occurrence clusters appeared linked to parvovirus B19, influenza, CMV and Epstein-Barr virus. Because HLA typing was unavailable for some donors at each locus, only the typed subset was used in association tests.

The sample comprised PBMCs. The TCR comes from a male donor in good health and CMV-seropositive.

At the DNA level, the sequence is TGTGCCGGGAAGGGAGGGGGAACCTATAATTCACCCCTCCACTTT. Its protein reads: CAGKGGGTYNSPLHF. The V and J segments used are TRBV30 and TRBJ1-6; possibly the D gene is TRBD1, per 6 matching bases. The V end loses 8 bases and the J end loses 2 bases, and a stretch of 16 bases separates them. The CDR3 starts with the cysteine, ends with the phenylalanine, and has 15 residues. Only the CDR3 part of the read is kept: 45 bases, read in frame from the first base. CDR1 and CDR2, per the germline V gene (reference sequence), are GTSNPN and SVGIG.